Sequencing of this TCR beta chain was carried out in a study of CDR3 diversity in severe acne. The CDR3 totals 14 residues. V was trimmed by 1 base and J by 3 bases, leaving 9 bases between them. Per the germline V gene, CDR1 is LNHNV and CDR2 is YYDKDF (reference sequence). TCRdb called the PCR reads again in MiXCR, with one record for every CDR3 protein. The sample includes approximately 97,000 distinct CDR3 sequences, roughly half of them seen just once. The specimen sequenced was blood. The chain has TRBV15 and TRBJ1-2, with a possible D match to TRBD1 (5 bases). This TCR was recovered from a male donor with acne. CDR3 residues: CATSRGGDHYGYTF. The CDR3 DNA sequence: TGTGCCACCAGCAGAGGAGGGGATCACTATGGCTACACCTTC.